This T cell receptor (beta chain) derives from a study of shared clonotypes between healthy human individuals (dated by TCRdb to the early 2020s). Concerning the study at large: A few men and a couple of women, aged 18 to 49 years, made up the cohort. For each donor, three plates each were used for CD4 naive and CD4 memory, two plates were used for CD8 naive, and one plate was used for CD8 memory. To estimate repertoire size and how much clonotype sharing occurs between individuals, the study deeply sequenced the blood TCR repertoires of 5 or 6 healthy adults. Libraries were prepared and TCR repertoires were sequenced by different laboratories using diverse techniques, in order to increase sequencing depth and limit assay-specific biases. Each donor's leukapheresis produced roughly between roughly 0.9 and 8.9 billion PBMCs.

TCR CDR3 regions were amplified from genomic DNA by multiplex PCR using the deep immunoSEQ assay. For each cell subset, the extracted genomic DNA was distributed evenly across all wells of several immunoSEQ 96-well plates, and each plate served as one replicate. For sorted subsets, about 200 ng genomic DNA, equal to 30,000 to 35,000 T cell genomes, was loaded into each replicate PCR. Purified libraries were measured with a Qubit 3.0 fluorometer, size-checked on a Bioanalyzer 2100, and measured again with the KAPA Library Quantification kit. Every immunoSEQ 96-well plate was sequenced on a separate single-read 150-cycle Illumina NextSeq 550 flow cell. In the authors' own workflow: Because only junctional sequences without quality scores were contained in the immunoSEQ output, filtering matching that applied to full-length reads could not be performed. To assign V/J genes and CDR3, sequences were annotated against IMGT germline references using PyIR, a Python wrapper for IgBLAST v1.9. Reads with weak V/J assignments (E-value above 1e-6), missing CDR3, stop codons, out-of-frame junctions, or ambiguous translated residues were removed. V3J clonotypes were defined as sequences sharing an identical inferred V gene, J gene, and CDR3 amino acid sequence. To compute the percentage overlap between repertoires, the number of shared unique clonotypes was divided by the size of the smaller repertoire. Richness of each repertoire was evaluated using RTK rarefaction, the Chao1 estimator, and Recon v2.1 estimates of unobserved clonotypes. For all TCRbeta clonotypes obtained by the gDNA method from a few donors, generation probabilities were computed with OLGA. Sourced from immuneACCESS, this table was stored by TCRdb with only in-frame sequences that have V and J called. A share of the clones is absent; for the studies checked, an unresolved V gene accounts for under half, and the remainder has no known explanation. V, J and clone size reflect that table, while D and trimming were determined from the DNA. The sample table lists millions of clones, 85% to 95% of them with a count of one. 0.1% to 0.15% of the sample goes to the ten largest clones.

Broader findings and caveats from the paper: Even with the large sequencing depth, rarefaction of the sorted-subset datasets indicated that sequencing was incomplete. Sampling was restricted to blood, and TCR repertoires in tissues likely differ from the TCR repertoires found in blood. Because the study included only a small number of donors, the genetic and exposure-history diversity represented was limited. Sharing across several donors was observed for approximately 5% of naive CD4, under 4% of naive CD8, around 2.5% of memory CD4, and roughly 0.4% of memory CD8 clonotypes. Estimated clonotype richness was generally larger for naive than for memory subsets. Clonotypes shared by all four sorted-subset donors showed higher generation probabilities than non-shared clonotypes. Based on pairwise subsampling, the degree of clonotype sharing among donors was expected to be affected by sequencing depth.

According to the germline V gene, CDR1 reads KGHSH and CDR2 reads LQKENI. The CDR3, from cysteine to phenylalanine, totals 16 residues. The DNA shown is the 48-base CDR3, in frame from base 1. The germline ends are 12 bases apart after V is trimmed by 3 bases and J by 0 bases. As to this clone: No cognate antigen has been identified for it. Base qualities are not at hand, and no much larger clone is one base apart.

Healthy HIV-negative adults with no recently reported acute infections or vaccinations were included as donors. Only Caucasian adults living in Nashville, Tennessee, USA were represented among the donors. CD4+ T cells were enriched by magnetic negative selection; naive cells were then positively selected on CD45RA, and the negative fraction formed the memory subset. Blood was obtained by leukapheresis, after which PBMCs were separated by Ficoll-Histopaque density gradient centrifugation and cryopreserved in liquid nitrogen vapor phase. Purity and quantity of every magnetically sorted T cell population were checked by analytical flow cytometry. Genomic DNA was isolated from every sorted fraction and measured by UV absorbance on a Nanodrop 2000c.

The chain is made from TRBV18 and TRBJ1-3; TRBD1 is perhaps the D gene, given 6 matching bases. The sample consisted of naive CD4+ T cells sorted from blood. Reading the label with the study, this specimen's cell subset or site is: CD45RA+ positively selected. This receptor was taken from a man younger than 35 in good health. The CDR3 region: CASSPSQGVSGNTIYF. The nucleotides read TGTGCCAGCTCACCGTCACAGGGAGTCTCTGGAAACACCATATATTTT.